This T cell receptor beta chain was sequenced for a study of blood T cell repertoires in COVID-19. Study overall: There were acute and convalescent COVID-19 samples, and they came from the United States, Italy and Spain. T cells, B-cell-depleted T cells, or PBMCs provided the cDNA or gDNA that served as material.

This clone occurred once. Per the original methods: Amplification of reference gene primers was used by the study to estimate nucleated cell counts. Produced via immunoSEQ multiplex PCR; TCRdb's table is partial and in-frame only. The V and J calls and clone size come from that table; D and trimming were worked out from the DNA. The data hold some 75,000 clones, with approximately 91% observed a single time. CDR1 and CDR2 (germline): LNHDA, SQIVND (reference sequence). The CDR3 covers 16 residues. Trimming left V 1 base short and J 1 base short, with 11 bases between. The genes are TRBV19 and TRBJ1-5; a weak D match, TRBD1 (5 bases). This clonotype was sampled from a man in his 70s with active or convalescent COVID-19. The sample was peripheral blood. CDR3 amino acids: CASSIVETVSNQPQHF. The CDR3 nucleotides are TGTGCCAGTAGTATAGTGGAGACAGTGAGCAATCAGCCCCAGCATTTT.